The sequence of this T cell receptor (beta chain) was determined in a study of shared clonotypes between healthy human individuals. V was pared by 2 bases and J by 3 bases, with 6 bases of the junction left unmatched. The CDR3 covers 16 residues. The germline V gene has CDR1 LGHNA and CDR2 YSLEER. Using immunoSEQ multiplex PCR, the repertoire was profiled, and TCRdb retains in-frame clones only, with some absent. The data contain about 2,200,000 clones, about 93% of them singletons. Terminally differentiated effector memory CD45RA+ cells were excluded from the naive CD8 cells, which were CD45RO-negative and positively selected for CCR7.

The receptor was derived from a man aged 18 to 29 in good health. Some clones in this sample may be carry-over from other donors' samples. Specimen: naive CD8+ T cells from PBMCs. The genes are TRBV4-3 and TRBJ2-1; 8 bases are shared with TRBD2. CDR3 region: CASSQSLAGIYNEQFF. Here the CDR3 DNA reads TGCGCCAGCAGCCAAAGCTTAGCGGGAATCTACAATGAGCAGTTCTTC.